The present entry profiles one T cell receptor beta chain with its context. Its antigen is currently unknown. The germline V gene has CDR1 MDHEN and CDR2 SYDVKM. This CDR3 spans 12 amino acids. Trimming shortened V by 3 bases and J by 6 bases, and 6 bases separated the two germline ends. The data derive from a study of T cell responses to AZD1222 COVID-19 vaccine. Overall study results and limits: A rise in Spike-specific TCR breadth and depth followed two AZD1222 doses. Reportedly, nearly half the spike-specific TCRs target unmutated variant regions. The study found vaccine-associated CD4 TCRs spanning spike, dominant at 160-218 and 743-854. The study identified only 6 or 7 AZD1222 recipients as seropositive at baseline.

Measured with immunoSEQ multiplex PCR; TCRdb has only the in-frame clones, and not every one. This table has under 110,000 clones, less than 90% appearing once. This receptor was taken from an adult in good health. The chain joins TRBV28 to TRBJ1-5, with D unclear. Sequenced here: peripheral blood, sampled on day 0 of AZD1222 vaccination. The CDR3 coding sequence is TGTGCCAGCAGTTTCATAAGTCAGCCCCAGCATTTT. Amino acid sequence: CASSFISQPQHF.